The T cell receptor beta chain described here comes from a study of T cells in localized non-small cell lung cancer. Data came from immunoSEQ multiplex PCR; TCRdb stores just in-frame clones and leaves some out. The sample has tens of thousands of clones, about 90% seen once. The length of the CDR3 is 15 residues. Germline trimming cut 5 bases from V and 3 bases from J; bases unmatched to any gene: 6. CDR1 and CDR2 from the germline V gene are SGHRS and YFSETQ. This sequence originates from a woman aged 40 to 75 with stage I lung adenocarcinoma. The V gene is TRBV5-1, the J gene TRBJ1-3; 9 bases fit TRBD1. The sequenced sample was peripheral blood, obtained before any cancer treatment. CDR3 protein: CASRTGTGNGNTIYF. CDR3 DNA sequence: TGCGCCAGCAGGACCGGGACAGGGAATGGAAACACCATATATTTT.